The 13 T cell receptor beta chains in this list originate from one sample, sequenced in a study of T cells after yellow fever vaccination. MiXCR, applied by TCRdb to the 5' RACE reads, yields one record per CDR3 protein. The sample consists of about 320,000 distinct CDR3 sequences, approximately 4% of them appearing once. The specimen was PBMCs, collected 15 days after the yellow fever booster vaccination. The receptor source for this set is a man younger than 35 who received the YFV17D yellow fever vaccine.

This clonotype was counted many times. V usage is TRBV4-2 and J usage is TRBJ2-2, with D hard to call. The CDR3 is 16 amino acids. The germline V gene encodes CDR1 LGHNA and CDR2 YNFKEQ. V gave up 0 bases and J gave up 5 bases, with 13 bases separating them. The CDR3 loop reads CASSQDPRASTGELFF. CDR3 DNA sequence: TGTGCCAGCAGCCAAGATCCAAGGGCGTCGACCGGGGAGCTGTTTTTT.

This clonotype was picked up a small number of times. V gene TRBV7-2 combines with J gene TRBJ2-3, with D maybe TRBD2 (7 bases). In germline, CDR1 is SGHTA, CDR2 FQGNSA. The CDR3 runs to 14 residues. Trimming removed 3 bases from V and 5 bases from J, with 12 bases in between. The CDR3 here is CASSFAGAGDTQYF. The CDR3 DNA is TGTGCCAGCAGCTTCGCGGGGGCGGGAGATACGCAGTATTTT.

This clonotype was counted ten times or more. The chain joins TRBV5-1 to TRBJ1-6; 9 bases line up with TRBD1. The CDR3 is 16 amino acids. The V gene's germline CDR1 is SGHRS and CDR2 YFSETQ. V lost 0 bases, J lost 8 bases, and 6 bases stayed unmatched. Here the CDR3 reads CASSLATGQGYSPLHF. CDR3 nucleotides: TGCGCCAGCAGCTTGGCCACAGGACAGGGGTATTCACCCCTCCACTTT.

This clonotype was recorded a few times. CDR3 amino acids: CASSGDKATYNSPLHF. CDR3 bases: TGCGCCAGCAGCGGGGACAAGGCCACCTATAATTCACCCCTCCACTTT. V gene TRBV4-1 combines with J gene TRBJ1-6; D possibly corresponds to TRBD1 (6 bases). Trimming removed 5 bases at V and 2 bases at J, with 13 bases between. Germline V lookup: CDR1 MGHRA, CDR2 YSYEKL. This CDR3 is 16 amino acids long.

This clonotype was seen ten or more times. The chain employs TRBV15 and TRBJ2-2; possible D gene TRBD2, 6 bases. The CDR3 runs 13 residues. V was trimmed by 11 bases and J by 3 bases, leaving 13 bases between them. Looked up from germline, CDR1 is LNHNV and CDR2 is YYDKDF (reference sequence). CDR3 residues: CAAGTLHTGELFF. In DNA, the CDR3 is TGTGCCGCGGGGACTTTACACACCGGGGAGCTGTTTTTT.

In this sample, this clonotype turned up many times. V is TRBV11-2 and J is TRBJ2-3; tentative D call: TRBD1 (6 bases). The CDR3 runs to 17 residues. Germline V gene sequence: CDR1 SGHAT, CDR2 FQNNGV. Trimming pared 2 bases from V and 1 base from J, leaving 16 bases between. The CDR3 DNA reads TGTGCCAGCAGCTTAAGGGGCCCAGGGGCTGGCACAGATACGCAGTATTTT. It is translated as CASSLRGPGAGTDTQYF.

This clonotype was counted ten times or more. V is TRBV14 and J is TRBJ2-6; no definite D call. Germline V gene sequence: CDR1 SGHDN, CDR2 FVKESK. This CDR3 comprises 15 residues. Trimming removed 4 bases at V and 0 bases at J, with 7 bases between. CDR3 amino acids: CASSRGSSGANVLTF. The CDR3 nucleotides read TGTGCCAGCAGCCGAGGAAGCTCTGGGGCCAACGTCCTGACTTTC.

This clonotype has at least ten counts. The chain recombines TRBV7-9 with TRBJ2-5, with no clear D. Germline V gene data show CDR1 as SEHNR and CDR2 as FQNEAQ (reference sequence). This CDR3 contains 15 residues. The V end lost 4 bases, the J end lost 2 bases, and 14 bases lay between the germline ends. CDR3 region: CASSSYILDQETQYF. CDR3 DNA: TGTGCCAGCAGCTCCTACATATTAGATCAAGAGACCCAGTACTTC.

This clonotype was detected only a few times. This chain uses TRBV20-1 with TRBJ1-1; D is perhaps TRBD1 (6 bases). Germline assignment: CDR1 DFQATT and CDR2 SNEGSKA (reference sequence). Trimming cost V 5 bases and J 5 bases, with 12 bases left between them. This CDR3 spans 12 amino acids. CDR3 protein: CSAVQGRTEAFF. The CDR3 coding sequence is TGCAGTGCTGTACAGGGAAGGACTGAAGCTTTCTTT.

This clonotype appeared many times. The CDR3 sequence is CASSRGQNEKLFF. Written as DNA, the CDR3 is TGTGCCAGCTCAAGGGGGCAGAATGAAAAACTGTTTTTT. The rearrangement uses TRBV18 and TRBJ1-4, with 7 bases that match TRBD1. The length of the CDR3 is 13 residues. V lost 5 bases, J lost 5 bases, and 2 bases stayed unmatched. The germline V gene encodes CDR1 KGHSH and CDR2 LQKENI.

This chain uses TRBV4-1 with TRBJ1-6, with D unresolved. Trimming removed 0 bases from V and 7 bases from J, with 4 bases in between. Germline CDR1 reads MGHRA; CDR2 reads YSYEKL. CDR3 length: 13 amino acids. In DNA form, the CDR3 reads TGCGCCAGCAGCCAAGATTTGAATTCACCCCTCCACTTT. It encodes CASSQDLNSPLHF.

Many counts were recorded for this clonotype. The gene calls are TRBV5-1 and TRBJ1-6, with TRBD1 matching over 9 bases. The CDR3 sequence is 17 residues long. Trimming removed 3 bases from V and 1 base from J; junction bases left unmatched: 5. The germline CDR1 and CDR2 sequences are SGHRS and YFSETQ. CDR3 sequence reads: CASSWGQGGSYNSPLHF. In DNA form, the CDR3 reads TGCGCCAGCAGCTGGGGACAGGGAGGATCCTATAATTCACCCCTCCACTTT.

Ten or more counts support this clonotype. The chain employs TRBV6-2 or TRBV6-3 and TRBJ2-1; D is uncertain. The germline CDR1 and CDR2 sequences are MNHEY and SVGEGT. This CDR3 spans 14 amino acids. Trimming shortened V by 2 bases and J by 3 bases, and 8 bases separated the two germline ends. The CDR3 sequence: CASSYPVYYNEQFF. The CDR3, as DNA: TGTGCCAGCAGTTACCCGGTCTACTACAATGAGCAGTTCTTC.